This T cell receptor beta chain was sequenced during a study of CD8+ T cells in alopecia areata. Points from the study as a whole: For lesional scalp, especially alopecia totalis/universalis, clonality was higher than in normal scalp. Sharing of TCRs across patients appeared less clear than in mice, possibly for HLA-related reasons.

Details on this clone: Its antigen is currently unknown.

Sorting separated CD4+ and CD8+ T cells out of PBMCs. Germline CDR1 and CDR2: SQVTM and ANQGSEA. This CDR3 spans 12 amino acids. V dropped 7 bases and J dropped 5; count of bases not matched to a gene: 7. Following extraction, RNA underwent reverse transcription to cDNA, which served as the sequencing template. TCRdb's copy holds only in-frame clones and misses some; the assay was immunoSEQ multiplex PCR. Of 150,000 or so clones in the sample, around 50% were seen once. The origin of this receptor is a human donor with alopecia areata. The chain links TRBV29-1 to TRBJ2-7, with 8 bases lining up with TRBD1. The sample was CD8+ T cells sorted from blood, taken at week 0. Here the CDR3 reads CSASDRANEQYF. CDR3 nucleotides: TGCAGCGCCTCGGACAGGGCCAACGAGCAGTACTTC.